The 6 T cell receptor beta chains reported below all come from one sample, sequenced in a study of beta chain features in type 1 diabetes. What these receptors recognize is not known. Whole-study results and caveats: Type 1 diabetes patients had TCRB CDR3s that were shorter (moderately but significantly so) in all four CD4+ subsets.

The isolated RNA, all of it, was reverse transcribed, so expressed TCRB transcripts were what got sequenced. Sequenced by immunoSEQ multiplex PCR; TCRdb stores in-frame clones only, minus some. This table has a few hundred thousand clones, 10% to 15% appearing once. The sequenced material came from naive CD4+ T cells from blood. The receptors were sampled from a woman between 18 and 29 years old with type 1 diabetes.

The chain carries TRBV9 and TRBJ1-5; D gene ambiguous. CDR1 is SGDLS, CDR2 YYNGEE, per germline. Trimming shortened V by 4 bases and J by 1 base, and 12 bases separated the two germline ends. This CDR3 is 15 amino acids long. CDR3 bases: TGTGCCAGCAGCCCAGGAGGAGGAAGCAATCAGCCCCAGCATTTT. Its translation is CASSPGGGSNQPQHF.

The gene calls are TRBV4-1 and TRBJ2-5, with 9 bases lining up with TRBD2. Germline V gene data show CDR1 as MGHRA and CDR2 as YSYEKL. V trimming: 0 bases; J trimming: 5 bases; junction bases outside the gene matches: 7. The CDR3 loop spans 16 amino acids. CDR3 coding DNA: TGCGCCAGCAGCCAAGATCTAGCGGGATTGTGGGAGACCCAGTACTTC. Its translation: CASSQDLAGLWETQYF.

This clone occurred a few times. The chain is built from TRBV28 and TRBJ2-1, with D possibly being TRBD2 (5 bases). The germline gives CDR1 MDHEN, CDR2 SYDVKM. The CDR3 spans 13 residues. The V gene lost 4 bases and the J gene lost 10 bases, with 14 bases spanning the gap. CDR3 protein: CASSWGAAVEQFF. The CDR3, as DNA: TGTGCCAGCAGTTGGGGAGCGGCAGTCGAGCAGTTCTTC. Full variable domain (remainder filled in from reference TRBV28 and TRBJ2-1): DVKVTQSSRYLVKRTGEKVFLECVQDMDHENMFWYRQDPGLGLRLIYFSYDVKMKEKGDIPEGYSVSREKKERFSLILESASTNQTSMYLCASSWGAAVEQFFGPGTRLTVL.

The chain uses TRBV21-1 and TRBJ2-3; TRBD2 was called by the table and not checked on the DNA. TRBV21-1 is a recognized pseudogene. The CDR3 length is 16 residues. The CDR3 nucleotides are TGTGCCAGCAGCGCTCCGACTAGCGGGGGAACAGATACGCAGTATTTT. Amino acid sequence: CASSAPTSGGTDTQYF.

This clone was detected only a few times. This chain uses TRBV6-5 with TRBJ2-1; TRBD2 might be the D (6 bases). This CDR3 is 13 amino acids long. Trimming cost V 8 bases and J 4 bases, with 12 bases left between them. Germline V CDR1 and CDR2: MNHEY, SVGAGI. The DNA of the CDR3 is TGTGCCAGCGGCGGACTATCATACAATGAGCAGTTCTTC. It translates to CASGGLSYNEQFF.

V gene TRBV30 combines with J gene TRBJ2-3; 7 bases align to TRBD2. V trimming: 0 bases; J trimming: 0 bases; junction bases outside the gene matches: 3. Looked up from germline, CDR1 is GTSNPN and CDR2 is SVGIG (reference sequence). The CDR3 has 15 amino acids. This chain's CDR3 is CAWSVGSGSTDTQYF. DNA of the CDR3: TGTGCCTGGAGTGTAGGTAGCGGGAGCACAGATACGCAGTATTTT.